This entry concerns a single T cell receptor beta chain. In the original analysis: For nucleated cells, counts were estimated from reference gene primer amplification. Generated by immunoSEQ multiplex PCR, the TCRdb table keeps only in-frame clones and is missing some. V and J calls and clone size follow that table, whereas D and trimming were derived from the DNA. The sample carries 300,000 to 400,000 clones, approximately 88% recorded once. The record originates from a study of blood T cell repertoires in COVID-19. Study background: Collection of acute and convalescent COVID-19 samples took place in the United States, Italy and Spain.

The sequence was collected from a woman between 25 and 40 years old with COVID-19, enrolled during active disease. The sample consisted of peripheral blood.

For the CDR3, the DNA is TGTGCCAGCAGCCAAGAAGTCGAGGGCTACGAGCAGTACTTC. Protein: CASSQEVEGYEQYF. The chain couples TRBV4-2 to TRBJ2-7; the D gene is possibly TRBD2 (5 bases). Germline loops: CDR1 LGHNA, CDR2 YNFKEQ. The CDR3 runs to 14 residues. Deletions cut 0 bases from V and 3 bases from J, with 9 bases between.